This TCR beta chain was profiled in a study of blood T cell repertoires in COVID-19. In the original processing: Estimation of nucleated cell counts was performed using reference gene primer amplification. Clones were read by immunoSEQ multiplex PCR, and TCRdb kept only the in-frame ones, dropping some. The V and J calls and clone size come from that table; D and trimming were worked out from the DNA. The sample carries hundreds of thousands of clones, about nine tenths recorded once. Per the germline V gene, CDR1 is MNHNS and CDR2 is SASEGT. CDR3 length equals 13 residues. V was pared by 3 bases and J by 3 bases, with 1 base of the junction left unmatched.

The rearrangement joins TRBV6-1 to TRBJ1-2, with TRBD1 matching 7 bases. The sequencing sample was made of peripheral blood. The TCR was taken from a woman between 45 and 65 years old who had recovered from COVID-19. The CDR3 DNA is TGTGCCAGCAGTGAGACAGGGCACTATGGCTACACCTTC. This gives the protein CASSETGHYGYTF.